Following are 13 T cell receptor beta chains from one sample sequenced in a study of glioma-infiltrating T cells. Using RNA template, CDR3s of TCR alpha and beta were amplified with iRepertoire arm-PCR. A single record per CDR3 protein comes from TCRdb applying MiXCR to the multiplex PCR reads. The sample has fewer than 500,000 distinct CDR3 sequences, around 38% seen once; the top ten hold 9.5% to 15%. The sample taken for sequencing was glioma tissue, nonneoplastic brain tissue, or PBMCs (not recorded which). These receptors came from a human donor with low-grade glioma or glioblastoma, undergoing nonglioma brain surgery, or in good health (not recorded which).

Notes on this clonotype: Compared with germline, one end of the junction differs, possibly owing to a read error. The chain uses TRBV19 and TRBJ1-1; no firm D call. Looked up from germline, CDR1 is LNHDA and CDR2 is SQIVND (reference sequence). The CDR3 is 15 amino acids. The CDR3 sequence is CAGSIKSPRNTEAFF. DNA for the CDR3: TGTGCCGGTAGTATAAAGAGTCCTCGGAACACTGAAGCTTTCTTT.

This chain uses TRBV7-9 with TRBJ2-1; D is unclear. The CDR3 covers 14 residues. Germline values: CDR1 SEHNR, CDR2 FQNEAQ (reference sequence). V lost 3 bases, J lost 0 bases, and 6 bases lay in between. The chain's CDR3 is CASSLVNSYNEQFF. The CDR3 coding sequence is TGTGCCAGCAGCTTGGTTAACTCCTACAATGAGCAGTTCTTC. The variable domain in full, with the rest retrieved from reference TRBV7-9 and TRBJ2-1, is DTGVSQNPRHKITKRGQNVTFRCDPISEHNRLYWYRQTLGQGPEFLTYFQNEAQLEKSRLLSDRFSAERPKGSFSTLEIQRTEQGDSAMYLCASSLVNSYNEQFFGPGTRLTVL.

The genes are TRBV28 and TRBJ2-1, with 11 bases identical to TRBD2. Germline V gene sequence: CDR1 MDHEN, CDR2 SYDVKM. The CDR3 consists of 15 residues. Trimming removed 3 bases from V and 9 bases from J; junction bases left unmatched: 7. DNA of the CDR3: TGTGCCAGCAGTTTGATACTAGCGGGAGACGGTGAGCAGTTCTTC. It translates to CASSLILAGDGEQFF.

This clonotype was counted a single time. This chain connects TRBV12-3 or TRBV12-4 to TRBJ1-1; D is undetermined. Between the trimmed V and J ends, which lost 6 bases and 0 bases, there was a span of 11 bases. The CDR3 runs to 14 residues. The CDR3 region is CASSVAEVNTEAFF. CDR3 DNA sequence: TGTGCCAGCAGCGTAGCTGAAGTGAACACTGAAGCTTTCTTT.

This clonotype was counted between two and nine times. This chain connects TRBV4-1 to TRBJ2-7, with 8 bases fitting TRBD2. With V trimmed by 0 bases and J by 0 bases, 7 bases remained unmatched. Per germline, CDR1 MGHRA and CDR2 YSYEKL. The CDR3 contains 17 residues. CDR3 residues: CASSQDRQAGGSYEQYF. CDR3 DNA sequence: TGCGCCAGCAGCCAAGACAGGCAGGCGGGAGGCTCCTACGAGCAGTACTTC.

This clonotype has a handful of counts. The chain recombines TRBV7-2 with TRBJ2-5; 11 bases are shared with TRBD2. The V gene's germline CDR1 is SGHTA and CDR2 FQGNSA. CDR3 size: 16 residues. The V and J ends lost 2 bases and 5 bases, in that order; junction bases with no gene match: 7. This CDR3 reads CASSLRSGRVGETQYF. As DNA, the CDR3 is TGTGCCAGCAGCTTACGTAGCGGGAGGGTAGGGGAGACCCAGTACTTC. Combining the CDR3 with reference TRBV7-2 and TRBJ2-5 gives the whole variable domain GAGVSQSPSNKVTEKGKDVELRCDPISGHTALYWYRQSLGQGLEFLIYFQGNSAPDKSGLPSDRFSAERTGGSVSTLTIQRTQQEDSAVYLCASSLRSGRVGETQYFGPGTRLLVL.

The genes are TRBV6-5 and TRBJ2-7; 7 bases are a match to TRBD1. CDR3 length: 16 amino acids. V was clipped by 2 bases and J by 4 bases; unmatched bases: 11. Per germline, CDR1 MNHEY and CDR2 SVGAGI. In DNA, the CDR3 is TGTGCCAGCAGTTACCCGCAACCAGGGGGTCTTTACGAGCAGTACTTC. This sequence encodes CASSYPQPGGLYEQYF.

The chain combines TRBV20-1 with TRBJ2-7; possibly TRBD2 for D (6 bases). The CDR3 has 15 amino acids. Per the germline V gene, CDR1 is DFQATT and CDR2 is SNEGSKA (reference sequence). V lost 4 bases and J lost 0, with 16 bases in between. The CDR3 loop reads CSATHGGYSSYEQYF. The DNA of the CDR3 is TGCAGTGCTACTCATGGAGGGTATAGCTCCTACGAGCAGTACTTC.

The rearrangement uses TRBV10-3 and TRBJ1-5; unclear D gene. The germline V gene has CDR1 ENHRY and CDR2 SYGVKD. The germline V and J ends were trimmed by 1 base and 0 bases, with 4 bases remaining between them. This CDR3 is 14 amino acids long. The CDR3 loop is CAISEYYSNQPQHF. For the CDR3, the DNA is TGTGCCATCAGTGAGTATTATAGCAATCAGCCCCAGCATTTT.

This clonotype has ten or more counts. The chain uses TRBV27 and TRBJ2-1, with 8 bases lining up with TRBD2. The CDR3 extends over 15 amino acids. Trimming cost V 4 bases and J 7 bases; bases outside gene matches: 9. The germline V gene encodes CDR1 MNHEY and CDR2 SMNVEV (reference sequence). CDR3 residues: CASSSTGTRLNEQFF. CDR3 bases: TGTGCCAGCAGTTCCACCGGGACTAGACTAAATGAGCAGTTCTTC.

The chain employs TRBV25-1 and TRBJ2-2; 7 nucleotides agree with TRBD1. J gave up 4 bases and V 5 bases, and 10 bases lay outside the gene matches. This CDR3 comprises 16 residues. Germline V gene sequence: CDR1 MGHDK, CDR2 SYGVNS. The CDR3 nucleotides are TGTGCCAGCAGTTACTCTTGGACAGGACTCACCGGGGAGCTGTTTTTT. It specifies CASSYSWTGLTGELFF.

This clonotype was counted a few times. The rearrangement joins TRBV7-6 to TRBJ1-5; D is perhaps TRBD1 (6 bases). The CDR3 is made up of 17 amino acids. The germline V and J ends were trimmed by 5 bases and 2 bases, with 19 bases remaining between them. Germline V gene data show CDR1 as SGHVS and CDR2 as FNYEAQ. The CDR3 sequence: CASSPTWGLVGNQPQHF. In DNA form, the CDR3 reads TGTGCCAGCAGCCCCACCTGGGGGCTAGTGGGCAATCAGCCCCAGCATTTT. The variable domain in full, with the rest retrieved from reference TRBV7-6 and TRBJ1-5, is GAGVSQSPRYKVTKRGQDVALRCDPISGHVSLYWYRQALGQGPEFLTYFNYEAQQDKSGLPNDRFSAERPEGSISTLTIQRTEQRDSAMYRCASSPTWGLVGNQPQHFGDGTRLSIL.

This clonotype appeared many times. The chain couples TRBV28 to TRBJ2-1; TRBD2 matches at 11 bases. This CDR3 is built from 15 residues. Per germline, CDR1 MDHEN and CDR2 SYDVKM. The junction had 3 bases not matched to a gene; V was cut back by 3 bases and J by 5 bases. The CDR3 DNA sequence: TGTGCCAGCAGTTTTACTAGCGGGAGAAACAATGAGCAGTTCTTC. Amino acid sequence: CASSFTSGRNNEQFF.